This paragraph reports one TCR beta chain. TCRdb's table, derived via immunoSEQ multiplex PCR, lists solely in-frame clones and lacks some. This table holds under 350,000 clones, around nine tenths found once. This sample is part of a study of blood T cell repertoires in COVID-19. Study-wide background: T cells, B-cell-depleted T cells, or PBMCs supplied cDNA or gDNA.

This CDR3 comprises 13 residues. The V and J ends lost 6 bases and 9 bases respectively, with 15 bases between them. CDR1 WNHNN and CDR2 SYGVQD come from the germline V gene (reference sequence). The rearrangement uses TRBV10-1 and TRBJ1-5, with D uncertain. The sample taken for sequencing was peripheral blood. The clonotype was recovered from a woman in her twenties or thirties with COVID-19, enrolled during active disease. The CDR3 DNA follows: TGCGCCAGCAGCGATTCCGGGAATAGGCCCCAGCATTTT. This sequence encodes CASSDSGNRPQHF.